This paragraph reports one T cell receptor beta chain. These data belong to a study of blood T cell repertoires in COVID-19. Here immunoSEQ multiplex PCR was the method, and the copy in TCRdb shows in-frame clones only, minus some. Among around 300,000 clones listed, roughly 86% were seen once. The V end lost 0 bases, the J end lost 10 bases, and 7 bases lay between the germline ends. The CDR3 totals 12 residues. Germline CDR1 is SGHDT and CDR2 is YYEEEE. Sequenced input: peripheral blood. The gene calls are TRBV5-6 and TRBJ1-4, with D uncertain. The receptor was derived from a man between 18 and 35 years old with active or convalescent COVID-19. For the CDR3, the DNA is TGTGCCAGCAGCTTGGGGGCTGGAAAACTGTTTTTT. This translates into CASSLGAGKLFF.